This T cell receptor (beta chain) is from a study of blood T cell repertoires in COVID-19. Data came from immunoSEQ multiplex PCR; TCRdb stores just in-frame clones and leaves some out. The sample lists 200,000 to 300,000 clones; roughly 82% were seen once. This sequence originates from a man between 40 and 49 years old who had recovered from COVID-19. The sample comprised peripheral blood.

The CDR3 is CASSSRGTTDTQYF. As DNA, the CDR3 is TGTGCCAGCAGCTCCAGGGGGACCACAGATACGCAGTATTTT. The chain recombines TRBV11-3 with TRBJ2-3; TRBD1 matches at 7 bases. V shed 4 bases and J 2 bases; nucleotides not matched to a gene: 3. Germline V gene sequence: CDR1 SGHNT, CDR2 YENEEA. This CDR3 region has 14 residues.